The clone carrying this T cell receptor beta chain was seen ten or more times. The antigen is unknown. Unique molecular identifiers were included in an RNA-based 3' RACE TCR library. TCRdb re-derived calls from the 3' RACE reads in MiXCR, one entry per CDR3 protein. In the table there are roughly 15,000 distinct CDR3 sequences, 3% to 4% of which are singletons. Deletions cut 2 bases from V and 5 bases from J, with 15 bases between. CDR1 is SQVTM, CDR2 ANQGSEA, per germline. The CDR3 runs 14 residues. Sample treatment: PENTA 11 planned treatment interruption arm or continuous ART arm. This sample was taken from a study of HIV-infected children after antiretroviral therapy interruption. Looking at the study overall: Recorded EBV and CMV exposure existed for most children. Overall study results and limits: After treatment interruption started, naive CD4+ CDR3 overlap across time points dropped. Some non-naive CD45RA+ T cells might be present among sorted naive cells.

The TCR comes from a child between 2 and 17 years old with HIV. This chain connects TRBV29-1 to TRBJ1-1, with D possibly matching TRBD1 (6 bases). Sequenced material: CD45RA+ CD4+ T cells from PBMCs, taken from a donor given antiretroviral therapy, either interrupted or continuous. Subset reported: naive CD4+ CD45RA+ CD45RO- T cells. CDR3 loop: CSVERVLDRTEAFF. CDR3 bases: TGCAGCGTTGAAAGGGTATTGGACAGAACTGAAGCTTTCTTT.